This T cell receptor beta chain was recovered during a study of molecular identifiers for immune sequencing clone quantification. As regards this clonotype: What it recognizes is unknown. An end of the junction differs from the germline gene, which may be a read error.

Every naive CD8 library was made from between about 18,000 and 1,100,000 sorted cells with 10%, 30% or 50% RNA. A CD8+CD4-CCR7+CD45RA+ gate was used to sort naive CD8 T cells. Notes on the study in general: Detection of one spiked Jurkat cell's TCR RNA reportedly worked in one million naive cells. A shared barcode on identical TCR molecules could lead to underestimated sizes for highly expanded clones.

In germline, CDR1 is MGHRA, CDR2 YSYEKL. The CDR3 length is 15 residues. TCRdb passed the PCR reads through MiXCR, listing each CDR3 protein once. The sample includes about 640,000 distinct CDR3 sequences, 20% seen only once; the top ten take roughly 0.85%. The chain joins TRBV4-1 to TRBJ2-7; D ambiguous. The sequence derives from a human donor in good health. Some libraries in this study had Jurkat cell RNA spiked in. Sequenced input: naive CD8+ T cells from blood, with Jurkat cell RNA spiked in. The subset was: FACS-sorted CD8+CD4-CCR7+CD45RA+ naive T cells. The CDR3 reads CASGLRSANGYGQYF. The CDR3 bases are TGCGCCAGCGGCCTGAGGTCCGCCAATGGCTACGGGCAGTACTTC.